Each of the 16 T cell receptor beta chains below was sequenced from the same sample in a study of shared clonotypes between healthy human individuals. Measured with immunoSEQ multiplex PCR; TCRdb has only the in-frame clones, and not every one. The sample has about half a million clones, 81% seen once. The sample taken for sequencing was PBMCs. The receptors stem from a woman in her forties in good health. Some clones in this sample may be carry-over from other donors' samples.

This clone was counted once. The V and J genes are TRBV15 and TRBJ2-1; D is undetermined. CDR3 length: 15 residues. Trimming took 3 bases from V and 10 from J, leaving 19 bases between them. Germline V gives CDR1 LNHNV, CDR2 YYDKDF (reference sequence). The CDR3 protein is CATSREKGPWTEQFF. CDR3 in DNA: TGTGCCACCAGCAGGGAGAAGGGTCCCTGGACGGAGCAGTTCTTC.

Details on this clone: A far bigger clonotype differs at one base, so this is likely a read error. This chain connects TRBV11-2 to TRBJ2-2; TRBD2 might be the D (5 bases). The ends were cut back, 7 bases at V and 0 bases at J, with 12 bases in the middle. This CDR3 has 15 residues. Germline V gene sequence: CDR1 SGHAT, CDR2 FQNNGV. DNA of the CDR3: TGTGCCAGCACCTCGATGGGAGCGAACACCGGGGAGCTGTTTTTT. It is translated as CASTSMGANTGELFF.

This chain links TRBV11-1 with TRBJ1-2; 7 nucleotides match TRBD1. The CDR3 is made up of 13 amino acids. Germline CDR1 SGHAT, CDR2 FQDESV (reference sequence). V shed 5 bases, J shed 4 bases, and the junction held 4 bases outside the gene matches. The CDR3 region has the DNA TGTGCCAGCAGCCGGGACAGCTTCTATGGCTACACCTTC. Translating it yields CASSRDSFYGYTF. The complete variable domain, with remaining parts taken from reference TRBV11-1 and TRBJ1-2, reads EAEVAQSPRYKITEKSQAVAFWCDPISGHATLYWYRQILGQGPELLVQFQDESVVDDSQLPKDRFSAERLKGVDSTLKIQPAELGDSAMYLCASSRDSFYGYTFGSGTRLTVV.

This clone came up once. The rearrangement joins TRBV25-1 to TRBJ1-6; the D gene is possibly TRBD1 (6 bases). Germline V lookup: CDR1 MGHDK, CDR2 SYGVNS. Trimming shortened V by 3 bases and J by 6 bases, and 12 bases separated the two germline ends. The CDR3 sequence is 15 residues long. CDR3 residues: CASSDHSRGNSPLHF. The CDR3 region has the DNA TGTGCCAGCAGTGACCATTCCAGGGGTAATTCACCCCTCCACTTT. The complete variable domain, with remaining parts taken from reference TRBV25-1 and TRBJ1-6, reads EADIYQTPRYLVIGTGKKITLECSQTMGHDKMYWYQQDPGMELHLIHYSYGVNSTEKGDLSSESTVSRIRTEHFPLTLESARPSHTSQYLCASSDHSRGNSPLHFGNGTRLTVT.

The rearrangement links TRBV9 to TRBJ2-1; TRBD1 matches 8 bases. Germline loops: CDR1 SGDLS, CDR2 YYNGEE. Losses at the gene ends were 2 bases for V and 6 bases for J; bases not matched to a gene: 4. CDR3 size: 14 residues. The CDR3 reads CASSVGQESNEQFF. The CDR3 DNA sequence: TGTGCCAGCAGCGTGGGACAGGAGTCCAATGAGCAGTTCTTC.

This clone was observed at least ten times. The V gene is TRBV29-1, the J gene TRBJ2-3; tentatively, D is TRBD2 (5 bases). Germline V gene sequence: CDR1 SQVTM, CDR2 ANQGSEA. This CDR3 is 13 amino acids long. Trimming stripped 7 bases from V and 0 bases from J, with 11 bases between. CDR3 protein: CSASGPSTDTQYF. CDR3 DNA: TGCAGCGCCAGCGGACCGAGCACAGATACGCAGTATTTT.

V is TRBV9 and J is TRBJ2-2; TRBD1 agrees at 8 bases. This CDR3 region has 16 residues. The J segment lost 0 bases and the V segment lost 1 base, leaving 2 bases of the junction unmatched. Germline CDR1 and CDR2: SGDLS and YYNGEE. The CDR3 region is CASSVRTGTNTGELFF. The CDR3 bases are TGTGCCAGCAGCGTACGGACAGGGACGAACACCGGGGAGCTGTTTTTT.

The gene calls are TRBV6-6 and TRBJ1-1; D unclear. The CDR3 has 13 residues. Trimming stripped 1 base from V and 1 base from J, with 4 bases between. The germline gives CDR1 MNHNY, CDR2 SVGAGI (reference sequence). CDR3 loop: CASSYYENTEAFF. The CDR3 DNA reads TGTGCCAGCAGTTACTACGAGAACACTGAAGCTTTCTTT.

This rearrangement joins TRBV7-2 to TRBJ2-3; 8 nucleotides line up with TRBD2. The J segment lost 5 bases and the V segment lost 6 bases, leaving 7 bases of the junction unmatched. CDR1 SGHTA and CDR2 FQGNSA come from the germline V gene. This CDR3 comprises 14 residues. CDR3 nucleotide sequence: TGTGCCAGCAGACTAGCGGTAATGGTAGATACGCAGTATTTT. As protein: CASRLAVMVDTQYF.

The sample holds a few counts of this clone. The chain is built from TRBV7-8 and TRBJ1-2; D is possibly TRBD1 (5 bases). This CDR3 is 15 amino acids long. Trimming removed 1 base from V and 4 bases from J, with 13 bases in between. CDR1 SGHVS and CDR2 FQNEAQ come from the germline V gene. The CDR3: CASSLDAGPPYGYTF. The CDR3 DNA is TGTGCCAGCAGCTTAGACGCAGGGCCACCCTATGGCTACACCTTC. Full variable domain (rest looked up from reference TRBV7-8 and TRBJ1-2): GAGVSQSPRYKVAKRGQDVALRCDPISGHVSLFWYQQALGQGPEFLTYFQNEAQLDKSGLPSDRFFAERPEGSVSTLKIQRTQQEDSAVYLCASSLDAGPPYGYTFGSGTRLTVV.

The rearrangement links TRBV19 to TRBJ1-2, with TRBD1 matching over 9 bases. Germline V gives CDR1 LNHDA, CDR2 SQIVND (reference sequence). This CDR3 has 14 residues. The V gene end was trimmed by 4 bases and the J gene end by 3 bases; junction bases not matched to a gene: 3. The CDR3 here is CASSRDREYYGYTF. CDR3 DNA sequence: TGTGCCAGTAGTAGGGACAGGGAGTACTATGGCTACACCTTC.

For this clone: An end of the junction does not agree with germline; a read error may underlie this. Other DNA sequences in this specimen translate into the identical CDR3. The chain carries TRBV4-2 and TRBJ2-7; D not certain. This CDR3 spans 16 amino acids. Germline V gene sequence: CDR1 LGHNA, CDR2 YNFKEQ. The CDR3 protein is CASSQAGTSNSYEQYF. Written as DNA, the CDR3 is TGTGCCAGTAGCCAAGCTGGTACGTCCAACTCCTACGAGCAGTACTTC.

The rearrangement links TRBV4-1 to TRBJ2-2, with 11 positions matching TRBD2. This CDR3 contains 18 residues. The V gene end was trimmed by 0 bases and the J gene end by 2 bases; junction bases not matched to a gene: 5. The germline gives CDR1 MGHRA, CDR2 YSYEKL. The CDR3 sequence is CASSQESRLAGNTGELFF. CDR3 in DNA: TGCGCCAGCAGCCAAGAATCGAGACTAGCGGGAAACACCGGGGAGCTGTTTTTT.

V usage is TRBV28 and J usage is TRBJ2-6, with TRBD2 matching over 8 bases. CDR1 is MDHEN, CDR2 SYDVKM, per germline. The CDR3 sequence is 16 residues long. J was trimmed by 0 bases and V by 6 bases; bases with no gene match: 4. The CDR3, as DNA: TGTGCCAGCAGGAAAAGCGGGAGCTCTGGGGCCAACGTCCTGACTTTC. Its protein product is CASRKSGSSGANVLTF. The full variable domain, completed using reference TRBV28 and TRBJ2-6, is DVKVTQSSRYLVKRTGEKVFLECVQDMDHENMFWYRQDPGLGLRLIYFSYDVKMKEKGDIPEGYSVSREKKERFSLILESASTNQTSMYLCASRKSGSSGANVLTFGAGSRLTVL.

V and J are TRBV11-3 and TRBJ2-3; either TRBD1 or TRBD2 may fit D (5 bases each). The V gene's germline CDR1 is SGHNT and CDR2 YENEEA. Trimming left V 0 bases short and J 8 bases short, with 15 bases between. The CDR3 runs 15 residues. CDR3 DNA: TGTGCCAGCAGCTTAGATTCCGGGACGTCAGGTACGCAGTATTTT. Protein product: CASSLDSGTSGTQYF.

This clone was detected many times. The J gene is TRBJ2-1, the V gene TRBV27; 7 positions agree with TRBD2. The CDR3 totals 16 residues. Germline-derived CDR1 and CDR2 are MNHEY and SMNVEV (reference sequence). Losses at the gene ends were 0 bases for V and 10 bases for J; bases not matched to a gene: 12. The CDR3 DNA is TGTGCCAGCAGTTTATCAGGGACTACCCCCAGTCGGGAGCAGTTCTTC. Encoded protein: CASSLSGTTPSREQFF.